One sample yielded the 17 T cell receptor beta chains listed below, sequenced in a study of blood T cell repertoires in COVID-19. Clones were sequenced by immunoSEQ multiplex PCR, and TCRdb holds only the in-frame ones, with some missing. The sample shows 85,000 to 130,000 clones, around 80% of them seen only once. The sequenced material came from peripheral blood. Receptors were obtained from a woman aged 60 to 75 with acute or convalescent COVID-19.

This CDR3 is CASSLDGDSNQPQHF. The CDR3 DNA reads as TGCGCCAGCAGCTTGGACGGGGATAGCAATCAGCCCCAGCATTTT. The chain uses TRBV5-1 and TRBJ1-5; D ambiguous. CDR1 is SGHRS and CDR2 is YFSETQ in the germline V gene. The germline V and J ends were trimmed by 0 bases and 0 bases, with 7 bases remaining between them. This CDR3 spans 15 amino acids.

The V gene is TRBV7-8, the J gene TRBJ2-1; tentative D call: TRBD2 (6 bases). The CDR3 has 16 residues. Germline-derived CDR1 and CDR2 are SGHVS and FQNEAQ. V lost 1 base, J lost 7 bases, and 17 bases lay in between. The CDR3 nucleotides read TGTGCCAGCAGCTTAGTTTTCTTGCGGGGAACAAATGAGCAGTTCTTC. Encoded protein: CASSLVFLRGTNEQFF.

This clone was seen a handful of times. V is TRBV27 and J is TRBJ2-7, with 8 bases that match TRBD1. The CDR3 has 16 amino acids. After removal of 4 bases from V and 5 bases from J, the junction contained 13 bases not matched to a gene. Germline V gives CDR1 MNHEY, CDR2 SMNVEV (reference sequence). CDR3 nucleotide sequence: TGTGCCAGCAGTTCGTCCCAGGGGGCGCATTTCCACGAGCAGTACTTC. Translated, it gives CASSSSQGAHFHEQYF.

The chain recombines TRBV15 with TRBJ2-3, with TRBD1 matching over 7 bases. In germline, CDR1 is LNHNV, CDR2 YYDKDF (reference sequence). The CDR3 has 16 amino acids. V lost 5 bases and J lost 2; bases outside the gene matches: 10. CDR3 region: CATSVLSGTATDTQYF. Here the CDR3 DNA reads TGTGCCACCAGCGTTCTTTCTGGGACAGCCACAGATACGCAGTATTTT.

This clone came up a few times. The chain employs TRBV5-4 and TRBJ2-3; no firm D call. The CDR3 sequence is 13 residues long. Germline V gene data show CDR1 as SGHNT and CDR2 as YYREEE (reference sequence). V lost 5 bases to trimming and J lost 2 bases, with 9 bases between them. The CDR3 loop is CASRSTNTDTQYF. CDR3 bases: TGTGCCAGCAGATCGACAAACACAGATACGCAGTATTTT.

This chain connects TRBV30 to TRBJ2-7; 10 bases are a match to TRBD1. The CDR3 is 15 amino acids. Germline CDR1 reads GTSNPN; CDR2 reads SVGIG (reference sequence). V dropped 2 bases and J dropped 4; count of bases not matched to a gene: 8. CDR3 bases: TGTGCCTGGAGTACAGGGACAGGGGTGGTATACGAGCAGTACTTC. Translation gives CAWSTGTGVVYEQYF.

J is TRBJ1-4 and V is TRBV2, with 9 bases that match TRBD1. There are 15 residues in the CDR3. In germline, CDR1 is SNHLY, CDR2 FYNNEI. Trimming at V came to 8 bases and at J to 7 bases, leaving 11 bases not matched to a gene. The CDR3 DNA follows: TGTGCCAGCCGGGACAGGGATATTACGGGTGAAAAACTGTTTTTT. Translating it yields CASRDRDITGEKLFF.

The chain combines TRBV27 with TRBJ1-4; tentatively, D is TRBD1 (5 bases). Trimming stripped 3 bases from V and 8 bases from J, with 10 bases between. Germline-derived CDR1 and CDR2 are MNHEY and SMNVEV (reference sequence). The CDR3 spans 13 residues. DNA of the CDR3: TGTGCCAGCAGTTTTTCAGGGTTCGAAAAACTGTTTTTT. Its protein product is CASSFSGFEKLFF.

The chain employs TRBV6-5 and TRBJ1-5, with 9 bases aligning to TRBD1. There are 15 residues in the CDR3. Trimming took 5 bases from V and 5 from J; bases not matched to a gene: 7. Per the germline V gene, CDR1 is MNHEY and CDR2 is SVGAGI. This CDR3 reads CASSTRTGDHQPQHF. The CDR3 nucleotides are TGTGCCAGCAGTACAAGGACAGGGGATCATCAGCCCCAGCATTTT.

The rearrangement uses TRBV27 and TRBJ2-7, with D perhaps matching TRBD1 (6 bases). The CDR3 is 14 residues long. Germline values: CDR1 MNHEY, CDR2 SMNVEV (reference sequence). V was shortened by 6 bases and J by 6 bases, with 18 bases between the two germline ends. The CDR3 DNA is TGTGCCAGCAGGTTTAGACAGGCCGCCCTCGAGCAGTACTTC. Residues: CASRFRQAALEQYF.

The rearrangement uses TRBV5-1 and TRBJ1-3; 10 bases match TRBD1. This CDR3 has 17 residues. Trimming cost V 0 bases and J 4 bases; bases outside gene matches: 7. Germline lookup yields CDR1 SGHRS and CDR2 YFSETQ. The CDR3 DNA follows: TGCGCCAGCAGCTTGGAGGGACAGGGGCTAGCAGGAAACACCATATATTTT. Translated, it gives CASSLEGQGLAGNTIYF.

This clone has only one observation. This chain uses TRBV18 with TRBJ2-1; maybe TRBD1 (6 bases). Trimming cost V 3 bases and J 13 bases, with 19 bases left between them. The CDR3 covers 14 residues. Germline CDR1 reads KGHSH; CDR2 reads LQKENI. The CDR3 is CASSPGDRSGSQFF. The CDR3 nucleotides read TGTGCCAGCTCACCGGGCGACAGGTCGGGTAGCCAGTTCTTC.

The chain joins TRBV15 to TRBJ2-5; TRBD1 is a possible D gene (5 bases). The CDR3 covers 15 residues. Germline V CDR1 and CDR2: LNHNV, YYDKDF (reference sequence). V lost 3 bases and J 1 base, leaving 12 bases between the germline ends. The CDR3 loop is CATSRELRVQETQYF. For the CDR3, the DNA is TGTGCCACCAGCAGGGAGCTCAGGGTCCAAGAGACCCAGTACTTC.

CDR3 sequence: CASSHPSREGGKLFF. CDR3 DNA sequence: TGCGCCAGCAGCCATCCCTCCAGGGAAGGGGGAAAACTGTTTTTT. The genes are TRBV4-1 and TRBJ1-4; D is possibly TRBD1 (6 bases). The CDR3 has 15 amino acids. Germline CDR1 MGHRA, CDR2 YSYEKL. The germline V and J ends were trimmed by 3 bases and 10 bases, with 18 bases remaining between them.

CDR3 in amino acids: CASSQLQGAGVPRTKNIQYF. The CDR3 DNA reads as TGCGCCAGCAGCCAACTACAGGGGGCCGGAGTCCCAAGGACCAAAAACATTCAGTACTTC. The chain recombines TRBV4-1 with TRBJ2-4, with 9 positions matching TRBD1. Germline V gene data show CDR1 as MGHRA and CDR2 as YSYEKL. The V and J ends lost 2 bases and 2 bases, in that order; junction bases with no gene match: 16. This CDR3 spans 20 amino acids.

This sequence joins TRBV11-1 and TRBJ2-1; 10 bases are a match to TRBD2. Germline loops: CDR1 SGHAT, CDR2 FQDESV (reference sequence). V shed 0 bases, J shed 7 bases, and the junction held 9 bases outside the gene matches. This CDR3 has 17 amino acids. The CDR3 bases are TGTGCCAGCAGCTTAGCGCTAATAGCGGGAGGTTCGAATGAGCAGTTCTTC. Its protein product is CASSLALIAGGSNEQFF.

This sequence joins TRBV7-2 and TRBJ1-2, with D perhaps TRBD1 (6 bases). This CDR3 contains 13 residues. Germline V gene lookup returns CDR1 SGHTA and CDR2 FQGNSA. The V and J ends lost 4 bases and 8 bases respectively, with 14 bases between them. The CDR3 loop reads CASSSSGVGGYTF. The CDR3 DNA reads TGTGCCAGCAGCTCCTCAGGGGTTGGCGGCTACACCTTC.